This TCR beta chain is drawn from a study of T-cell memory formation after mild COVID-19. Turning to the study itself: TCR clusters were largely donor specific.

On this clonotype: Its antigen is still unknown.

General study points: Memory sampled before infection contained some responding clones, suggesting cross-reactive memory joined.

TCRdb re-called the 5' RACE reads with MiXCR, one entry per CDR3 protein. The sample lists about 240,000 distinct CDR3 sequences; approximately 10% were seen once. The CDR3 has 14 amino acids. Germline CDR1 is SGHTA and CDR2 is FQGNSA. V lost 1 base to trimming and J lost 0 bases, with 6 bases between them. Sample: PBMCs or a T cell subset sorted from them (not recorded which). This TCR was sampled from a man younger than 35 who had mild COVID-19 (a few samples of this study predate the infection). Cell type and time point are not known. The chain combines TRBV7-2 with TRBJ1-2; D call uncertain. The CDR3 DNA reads TGTGCCAGCAGCTTAGGAGCTGCTAACTATGGCTACACCTTC. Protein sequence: CASSLGAANYGYTF.